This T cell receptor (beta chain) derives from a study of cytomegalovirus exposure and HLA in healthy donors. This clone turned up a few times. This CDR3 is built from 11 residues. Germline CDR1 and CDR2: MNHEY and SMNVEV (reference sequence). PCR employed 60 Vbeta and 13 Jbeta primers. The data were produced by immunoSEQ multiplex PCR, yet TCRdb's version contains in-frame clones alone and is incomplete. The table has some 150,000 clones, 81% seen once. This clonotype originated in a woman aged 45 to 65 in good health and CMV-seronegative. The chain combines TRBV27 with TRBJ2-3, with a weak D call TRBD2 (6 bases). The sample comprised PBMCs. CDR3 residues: CAARLGGTQYF. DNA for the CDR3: TGTGCAGCCCGCTTGGGGGGTACGCAGTATTTT.